This passage covers 6 T cell receptor beta chains from one sample sequenced in a study of T cells in Graves' hyperthyroidism and ophthalmopathy. RNA transcripts gave rise to amplified TCR beta CDR3 regions. HTBI primers drove first-round RT-PCR of the TCR CDR3. MiXCR was run by TCRdb on the multiplex PCR reads, yielding one entry per CDR3 protein. The sample has about 200,000 distinct CDR3 sequences; about 15% are singletons. The sample consisted of blood. These receptor sequences come from a man between 50 and 59 years old with Graves' hyperthyroidism.

As concerns this clonotype: This may arise from a read error, as a much more abundant clone is one base away. The genes are TRBV7-3 and TRBJ2-1, with D possibly being TRBD2 (5 bases). The CDR3 length is 16 residues. Trimming removed 5 bases from V and 6 bases from J, with 20 bases in between. CDR1 and CDR2 (germline): SGHTA, FQGTGA. In nucleotides, the CDR3 is TGTGCCAGCAGCATTCGGCCGGGGTCTCGCCCCAATGAGCAGTTCTTC. Its protein product is CASSIRPGSRPNEQFF.

In its sample, this clonotype was seen many times. The chain carries TRBV12-3 or TRBV12-4 and TRBJ2-3; maybe TRBD1 (5 bases). V was cut by 6 bases and J by 1 base, with 17 bases left in between. The CDR3 runs to 16 residues. CDR3 nucleotide sequence: TGTGCCAGCAGCCAATCCCAGGGATTGGGCACAGATACGCAGTATTTT. Its translation is CASSQSQGLGTDTQYF.

This clonotype was detected only a few times. The chain has TRBV12-5 and TRBJ2-2; TRBD2 might be the D (5 bases). V lost 1 base to trimming and J lost 6 bases, with 12 bases between them. The CDR3 runs to 15 residues. Per the germline V gene, CDR1 is LGHNT and CDR2 is FRNRAP. The CDR3 DNA is TGTGCTAGTGGTTTGGAGGGCCCGGAGGCCGGGGAGCTGTTTTTT. Its protein product is CASGLEGPEAGELFF.

CDR3 in amino acids: CASSSRRGYNSPLHF. The CDR3 region has the DNA TGTGCCAGCAGCTCCCGCAGGGGGTATAATTCACCCCTCCACTTT. This chain connects TRBV7-2 to TRBJ1-6, with 7 bases lining up with TRBD1. The CDR3 runs 15 residues. V lost 4 bases, J lost 4 bases, and 4 bases stayed unmatched. CDR1 is SGHTA and CDR2 is FQGNSA in the germline V gene.

The table lists this clonotype with many counts. This sequence joins TRBV13 and TRBJ2-7; D remains ambiguous. The CDR3 totals 15 residues. Germline CDR1 PRHDT, CDR2 FYEKMQ (reference sequence). V lost 0 bases and J lost 1, with 10 bases in between. The CDR3 DNA is TGTGCCAGCAGCTTAGGACCCTGGAAATCCTACGAGCAGTACTTC. It translates to CASSLGPWKSYEQYF.

The chain uses TRBV18 and TRBJ1-1; 10 positions match TRBD1. The CDR3 runs 17 residues. The V gene end was trimmed by 3 bases and the J gene end by 2 bases; junction bases not matched to a gene: 9. Germline CDR1 and CDR2: KGHSH and LQKENI. CDR3 coding DNA: TGTGCCAGCTCACCCCAGACAGGGGGCGGAATCAACACTGAAGCTTTCTTT. It encodes CASSPQTGGGINTEAFF.